The 32 T cell receptor beta chains below were found in one sample sequenced in a study of T cell repertoires in cytomegalovirus infection (dated by TCRdb to the late 2010s). The run used an Illumina HiSeq 1500. TCRdb's own reprocessing of the public reads used fastp at Q25 and MiXCR and kept productive beta chains. CDR3 protein sequences are deduplicated, and each keeps its most common genes and DNA. The sample includes roughly 320,000 distinct CDR3 sequences, with roughly a tenth observed a single time. Less than 3% of the sample is taken by the ten largest. The sample taken for sequencing was PBMCs. Receptor source: a human donor in good health (CMV status not recorded). Some clones in this sample may be carry-over from other donors' samples.

This clonotype came up many times. The chain employs TRBV20-1 and TRBJ2-3, with D possibly TRBD2 on 6 matching bases. The V and J ends lost 7 bases and 1 base respectively, with 12 bases between them. From germline, CDR1 is DFQATT and CDR2 SNEGSKA (reference sequence). This CDR3 is built from 13 residues. The CDR3 DNA sequence: TGCAGTGTGCCTCCTAGCGGCACAGATACGCAGTATTTT. The encoded protein is CSVPPSGTDTQYF.

As for this clonotype: At one end the junction does not follow the germline gene, possibly because of a read error. This chain joins TRBV20-1 and TRBJ1-6, with a possible D match to TRBD1 (6 bases). The CDR3 length is 15 residues. CDR1 and CDR2 from the germline V gene are DFQATT and SNEGSKA (reference sequence). Here the CDR3 reads CGARDSGQYNSPLHF. CDR3 coding DNA: TGCGGTGCTAGAGATTCCGGACAGTATAATTCACCCCTCCACTTT.

Only a few counts were recorded for this clonotype. The V gene is TRBV28, the J gene TRBJ1-5; tentative D call: TRBD1 (5 bases). CDR1 and CDR2 (germline): MDHEN, SYDVKM. The length of the CDR3 is 14 residues. V was clipped by 8 bases and J by 3 bases, with 14 bases between them. The CDR3 reads CASGAQGLNQPQHF. Here the CDR3 DNA reads TGTGCCAGCGGAGCTCAGGGTCTCAATCAGCCCCAGCATTTT.

Many counts were recorded for this clonotype. This sequence joins TRBV6-2 or TRBV6-3 and TRBJ1-5; unclear D gene. Germline CDR1 MNHEY, CDR2 SVGEGT. The V gene lost 3 bases and the J gene lost 4 bases, with 7 bases spanning the gap. This CDR3 spans 13 amino acids. CDR3 region: CASSYESNQPQHF. DNA of the CDR3: TGTGCCAGCAGTTATGAGAGTAATCAGCCCCAGCATTTT.

V and J are TRBV5-1 and TRBJ1-1; D is uncertain. V was trimmed by 3 bases and J by 2 bases, leaving 11 bases between them. This CDR3 has 14 residues. Germline values: CDR1 SGHRS, CDR2 YFSETQ. CDR3 amino acids: CASSSPPSNTEAFF. Written as DNA, the CDR3 is TGCGCCAGCAGCTCCCCCCCGAGTAACACTGAAGCTTTCTTT.

The rearrangement joins TRBV6-5 to TRBJ2-1; D uncertain. In germline, CDR1 is MNHEY, CDR2 SVGAGI. V dropped 6 bases and J dropped 2 bases, with 17 bases sitting between them. The CDR3 totals 16 residues. The CDR3 DNA reads as TGTGCCAGCAGCCCCGGACCTCGCGGCACCTACAATGAGCAGTTCTTC. This gives the protein CASSPGPRGTYNEQFF.

The gene calls are TRBV27 and TRBJ1-1, with unresolved D. V lost 2 bases and J 4 bases, leaving 8 bases between the germline ends. Germline V gives CDR1 MNHEY, CDR2 SMNVEV (reference sequence). This CDR3 has 13 amino acids. This CDR3 is CASSLMVGTEAFF. The CDR3 nucleotides read TGTGCCAGCAGTTTAATGGTGGGCACTGAAGCTTTCTTT.

This clonotype was seen more than once but under ten times. The rearrangement joins TRBV29-1 to TRBJ2-1, with 8 bases lining up with TRBD1. V shed 1 base, J shed 7 bases, and the junction held 3 bases outside the gene matches. The CDR3 runs 13 residues. Germline-derived CDR1 and CDR2 are SQVTM and ANQGSEA. The CDR3 DNA is TGCAGCGTTGAAGGACAGGGGAGTAATGAGCAGTTCTTC. It translates to CSVEGQGSNEQFF.

This clonotype was seen ten or more times. CDR3 in DNA: TGTGCCAGCAGCCATGTAAGGGCAGGGTCATATGGCTACACCTTC. Residues: CASSHVRAGSYGYTF. The rearrangement links TRBV7-9 to TRBJ1-2; D is perhaps TRBD1 (5 bases). The CDR3 is 15 residues long. Germline V gene sequence: CDR1 SEHNR, CDR2 FQNEAQ (reference sequence). V shed 5 bases and J shed 5 bases, with 18 bases lying between them.

The V and J genes are TRBV12-3 or TRBV12-4 and TRBJ1-2; a possible D gene is TRBD1 (5 bases). The V gene lost 7 bases and the J gene lost 6 bases, with 15 bases spanning the gap. The CDR3 has 13 residues. The CDR3: CASTRRRGDGYTF. Written as DNA, the CDR3 is TGTGCCAGCACCCGACGGAGGGGTGATGGCTACACCTTC.

Ten or more counts support this clonotype. The J gene is TRBJ2-3, the V gene TRBV12-3 or TRBV12-4; D remains ambiguous. The CDR3 runs to 15 residues. The V end was cut by 4 bases, the J end by 1 base, with 12 bases between. The CDR3: CASSWARRRTDTQYF. The CDR3 coding sequence is TGTGCCAGCAGTTGGGCACGCCGGCGCACAGATACGCAGTATTTT.

This clonotype was counted many times. The V and J genes are TRBV10-3 and TRBJ1-2; 8 bases are a match to TRBD1. The V segment lost 6 bases and the J segment 8 bases; nucleotides outside the gene matches: 14. The CDR3 spans 15 residues. The germline CDR1 and CDR2 sequences are ENHRY and SYGVKD. The CDR3 loop is CAISSDSGGGRGYTF. Written as DNA, the CDR3 is TGTGCCATCAGCTCCGATTCAGGGGGCGGTAGGGGCTACACCTTC.

The CDR3 DNA sequence: TGTGCCAGCAGTACCTTAGCGGGGTGGACCGGGGAGCTGTTTTTT. This codes for CASSTLAGWTGELFF. This sequence joins TRBV27 and TRBJ2-2; TRBD2 matches 8 bases. The CDR3 covers 15 residues. V lost 5 bases, J lost 5 bases, and 7 bases stayed unmatched. The germline gives CDR1 MNHEY, CDR2 SMNVEV (reference sequence).

This clonotype was observed at least ten times. The chain recombines TRBV6-4 with TRBJ2-3; D call uncertain. V lost 10 bases and J lost 0, with 14 bases in between. Germline V gene lookup returns CDR1 MRHNA and CDR2 SNTAGT. The CDR3 consists of 14 residues. The CDR3 is CATRKQVSTDTQYF. The DNA for the CDR3 is TGTGCCACCAGGAAGCAGGTTAGCACAGATACGCAGTATTTT.

In this sample, this clonotype turned up many times. J is TRBJ2-4 and V is TRBV29-1; D is perhaps TRBD2 (5 bases). Germline CDR1 and CDR2: SQVTM and ANQGSEA. V was pared by 1 base and J by 0 bases, with 22 bases between. The CDR3 loop spans 19 amino acids. The CDR3 DNA follows: TGCAGCGTTGAAGGAGGGCCGGATGCAGGCTTACTAGCCAAAAACATTCAGTACTTC. Translating it yields CSVEGGPDAGLLAKNIQYF.

This clonotype was seen ten or more times. This sequence joins TRBV6-5 and TRBJ1-1; TRBD1 matches 8 bases. Per the germline V gene, CDR1 is MNHEY and CDR2 is SVGAGI. V shed 6 bases, J shed 1 base, and the junction held 7 bases outside the gene matches. The CDR3 covers 15 residues. The DNA of the CDR3 is TGTGCCAGCAGGAATCCGACAGGGGCGAACACTGAAGCTTTCTTT. Translating gives CASRNPTGANTEAFF.

This clonotype was counted many times. V gene TRBV5-1 combines with J gene TRBJ1-2; D gene unclear. This CDR3 contains 14 residues. The V gene's germline CDR1 is SGHRS and CDR2 YFSETQ. The V end was cut by 0 bases, the J end by 2 bases, with 8 bases between. The CDR3: CASSLVSSNYGYTF. The CDR3 nucleotides read TGCGCCAGCAGCTTGGTGTCCAGCAACTATGGCTACACCTTC.

This clonotype appeared many times. The chain links TRBV29-1 to TRBJ2-2, with 7 bases aligning to TRBD2. This CDR3 region has 14 residues. Losses at the gene ends were 5 bases for V and 2 bases for J; bases not matched to a gene: 5. CDR1 is SQVTM, CDR2 ANQGSEA, per germline. The CDR3 DNA is TGCAGCGTTCTTCGGGGGGTCAACACCGGGGAGCTGTTTTTT. Amino acid sequence: CSVLRGVNTGELFF.

A word on this clonotype: Relative to the germline gene, one junction end is altered; a read error may explain this. The gene calls are TRBV7-3 and TRBJ2-3; D gene ambiguous. In germline, CDR1 is SGHTA, CDR2 FQGTGA. This CDR3 is 14 amino acids long. The DNA of the CDR3 is TGTGCCTGCAGCTTAACATTTAGCACAGATACGCAGTATTTT. Its protein product is CACSLTFSTDTQYF.

This clonotype was seen at least ten times. This chain uses TRBV6-2 or TRBV6-3 with TRBJ2-1; D is uncertain. The CDR3 extends over 12 amino acids. CDR1 MNHEY and CDR2 SVGEGT come from the germline V gene. Trimming removed 0 bases at V and 10 bases at J, with 7 bases between. CDR3 DNA sequence: TGTGCCAGCAGTTACTCCTCCCACGAGCAGTTCTTC. Protein sequence: CASSYSSHEQFF.

At least ten counts were recorded for this clonotype. The rearrangement joins TRBV29-1 to TRBJ2-7; the match to TRBD1 covers 7 bases. This CDR3 comprises 15 residues. The germline V gene has CDR1 SQVTM and CDR2 ANQGSEA. Trimming took 4 bases from V and 3 from J; bases not matched to a gene: 12. The CDR3: CSVGFGTAKHYEQYV. The CDR3 DNA reads TGCAGCGTTGGATTCGGGACAGCGAAACACTACGAGCAGTACGTC.

This clonotype was recorded at least ten times. This rearrangement joins TRBV29-1 to TRBJ1-2; 7 bases match TRBD1. V gave up 8 bases and J gave up 4 bases; unmatched junction bases: 4. Per germline, CDR1 SQVTM and CDR2 ANQGSEA. This CDR3 spans 11 amino acids. In DNA form, the CDR3 reads TGCAGCCACCGGGACAGCTATGGCTACACCTTC. Translated, it gives CSHRDSYGYTF.

The chain carries TRBV12-3 or TRBV12-4 and TRBJ2-1, with D possibly TRBD2 on 7 matching bases. The CDR3 length is 15 residues. V lost 3 bases, J lost 7 bases, and 16 bases lay in between. The CDR3: CASSFGGGPGNEQFF. CDR3 sequence (DNA): TGTGCCAGCAGTTTTGGCGGGGGCCCTGGGAATGAGCAGTTCTTC.

This clonotype was seen many times. The J gene is TRBJ2-5, the V gene TRBV20-1, with 7 bases lining up with TRBD1. The CDR3 has 15 residues. V dropped 1 base and J dropped 1; count of bases not matched to a gene: 6. Looked up from germline, CDR1 is DFQATT and CDR2 is SNEGSKA (reference sequence). The CDR3 region is CSARGQGNLQETQYF. The DNA of the CDR3 is TGCAGTGCTAGAGGACAGGGCAACCTCCAAGAGACCCAGTACTTC.

This clonotype was recorded at least ten times. This chain joins TRBV6-6 and TRBJ2-1; D call uncertain. The V gene's germline CDR1 is MNHNY and CDR2 SVGAGI (reference sequence). The CDR3 runs 16 residues. V was shortened by 7 bases and J by 1 base, with 17 bases between the two germline ends. CDR3 in amino acids: CASNNPRQSSYNEQFF. CDR3 nucleotide sequence: TGTGCCAGCAATAATCCCCGCCAGTCGTCCTACAATGAGCAGTTCTTC.

This clonotype showed up many times. The genes are TRBV25-1 and TRBJ2-1; the match to TRBD1 covers 10 bases. Germline V CDR1 and CDR2: MGHDK, SYGVNS. The CDR3 runs 14 residues. Trimming at V came to 3 bases and at J to 7 bases, leaving 3 bases not matched to a gene. DNA of the CDR3: TGTGCCAGCAGTGAGGACAGGGGGAAGAATGAGCAGTTCTTC. Its translation is CASSEDRGKNEQFF.

Ten or more counts support this clonotype. The V and J genes are TRBV7-2 and TRBJ2-1; D assignment may be TRBD1 or TRBD2 (5 bases each). Trimming left V 2 bases short and J 4 bases short, with 15 bases between. Germline V lookup: CDR1 SGHTA, CDR2 FQGNSA. The CDR3 has 16 amino acids. CDR3 bases: TGTGCCAGCAGCTTATTATCGGGGACGGGTTACAATGAGCAGTTCTTC. Its translation is CASSLLSGTGYNEQFF.

Concerning this clonotype: A much larger clone lies a single base off, so this may be a read error. The chain couples TRBV28 to TRBJ1-5; no definite D call. The CDR3 loop spans 16 amino acids. CDR1 is MDHEN, CDR2 SYDVKM, per germline. CDR3: CASSPRQYGSNQPRHF. DNA of the CDR3: TGTGCCAGCAGTCCCCGGCAGTATGGAAGCAATCAGCCCCGGCATTTT.

J is TRBJ2-7 and V is TRBV29-1; no clear D. V lost 0 bases and J 1 base, leaving 13 bases between the germline ends. The CDR3 has 15 amino acids. From germline, CDR1 is SQVTM and CDR2 ANQGSEA. The CDR3: CSVEDPSWGSYEQYF. The CDR3 nucleotides read TGCAGCGTTGAAGATCCATCCTGGGGATCCTACGAGCAGTACTTC.

This clonotype appeared many times. The chain couples TRBV5-6 to TRBJ2-1, with 8 bases fitting TRBD1. Losses at the gene ends were 4 bases for V and 14 bases for J; bases not matched to a gene: 5. The CDR3 extends over 11 amino acids. CDR1 is SGHDT and CDR2 is YYEEEE in the germline V gene. CDR3 bases: TGTGCCAGCAGCCTAGACAGGGGTGAGTTCTTC. This translates into CASSLDRGEFF.

This clonotype was seen more than once but under ten times. The rearrangement joins TRBV6-2 or TRBV6-3 to TRBJ2-2; TRBD1 matches 9 bases. With 7 bases clipped from V and 4 bases from J, the junction kept 13 bases outside the gene matches. The length of the CDR3 is 17 residues. Germline V CDR1 and CDR2: MNHEY, SVGEGT. In DNA form, the CDR3 reads TGTGCCAGCATCCCGGGACAGGGAGGAGGGGTCACCGGGGAGCTGTTTTTT. It encodes CASIPGQGGGVTGELFF.

With regard to this clonotype: A much larger clone lies one base from this, so it may be a read error. CDR3 coding DNA: TGTGCCAGCTGCTTCCCGGGACAGGGGTCCTACGAGCAGTACTTC. It is translated as CASCFPGQGSYEQYF. This chain joins TRBV5-4 and TRBJ2-7; TRBD1 aligns across 10 bases. Germline lookup yields CDR1 SGHNT and CDR2 YYREEE (reference sequence). This CDR3 has 15 residues.